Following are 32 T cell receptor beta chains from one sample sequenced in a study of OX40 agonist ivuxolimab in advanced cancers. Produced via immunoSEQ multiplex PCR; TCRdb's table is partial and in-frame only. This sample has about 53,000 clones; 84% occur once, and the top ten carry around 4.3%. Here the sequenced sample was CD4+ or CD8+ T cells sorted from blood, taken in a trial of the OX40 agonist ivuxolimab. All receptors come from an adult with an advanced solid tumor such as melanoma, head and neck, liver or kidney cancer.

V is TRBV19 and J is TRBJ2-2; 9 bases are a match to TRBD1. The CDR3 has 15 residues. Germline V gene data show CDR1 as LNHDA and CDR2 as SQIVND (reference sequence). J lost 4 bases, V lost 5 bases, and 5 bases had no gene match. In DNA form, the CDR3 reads TGTGCCAGTAGTGCACAGGGGGCTAGCACCGGGGAGCTGTTTTTT. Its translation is CASSAQGASTGELFF.

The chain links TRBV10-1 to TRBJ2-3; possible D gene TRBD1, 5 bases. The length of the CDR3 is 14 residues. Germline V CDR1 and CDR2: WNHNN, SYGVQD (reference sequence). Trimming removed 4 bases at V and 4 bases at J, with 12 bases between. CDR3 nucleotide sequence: TGCGCCAGCAGTGTATCTGGGGCCCCAGATACGCAGTATTTT. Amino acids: CASSVSGAPDTQYF.

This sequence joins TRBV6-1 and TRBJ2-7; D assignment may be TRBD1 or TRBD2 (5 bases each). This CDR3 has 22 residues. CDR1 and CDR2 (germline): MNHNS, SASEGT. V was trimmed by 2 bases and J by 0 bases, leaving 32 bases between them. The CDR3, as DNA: TGTGCCAGCAGTGAACTACTACCAGGTGGCAGGGACCTCGTATTGAGCTCCTACGAGCAGTACTTC. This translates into CASSELLPGGRDLVLSSYEQYF.

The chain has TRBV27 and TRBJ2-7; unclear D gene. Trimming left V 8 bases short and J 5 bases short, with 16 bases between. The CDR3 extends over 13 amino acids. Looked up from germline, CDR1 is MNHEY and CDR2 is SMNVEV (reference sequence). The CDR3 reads CASYSLGVDEQYF. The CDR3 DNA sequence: TGTGCCAGCTACAGTTTAGGTGTGGACGAGCAGTACTTC.

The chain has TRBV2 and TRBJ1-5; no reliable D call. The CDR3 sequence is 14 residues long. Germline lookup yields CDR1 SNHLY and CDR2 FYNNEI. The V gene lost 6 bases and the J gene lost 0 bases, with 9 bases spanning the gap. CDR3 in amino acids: CASRAGYSNQPQHF. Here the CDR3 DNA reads TGTGCCAGCAGAGCTGGTTATAGCAATCAGCCCCAGCATTTT.

The DNA of the CDR3 is TGTGCCAGCAGCCGATACCGGGGACTAGCGTTCACCGGGGAGCTGTTTTTT. This translates into CASSRYRGLAFTGELFF. This rearrangement joins TRBV7-9 to TRBJ2-2, with 10 bases identical to TRBD2. J lost 4 bases, V lost 5 bases, and 10 bases had no gene match. Germline V gene sequence: CDR1 SEHNR, CDR2 FQNEAQ (reference sequence). There are 17 residues in the CDR3.

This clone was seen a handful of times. The CDR3, as DNA: TGTGCCAGCAGCAGACCATTGGGGACAGATACGCAGTATTTT. Encoded protein: CASSRPLGTDTQYF. The chain is built from TRBV11-2 and TRBJ2-3; D is uncertain. CDR3 length: 14 residues. V lost 5 bases and J 3 bases, leaving 12 bases between the germline ends. Looked up from germline, CDR1 is SGHAT and CDR2 is FQNNGV.

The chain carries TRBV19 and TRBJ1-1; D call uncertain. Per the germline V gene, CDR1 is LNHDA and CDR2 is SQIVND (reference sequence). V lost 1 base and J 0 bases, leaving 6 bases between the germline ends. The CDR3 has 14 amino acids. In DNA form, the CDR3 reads TGTGCCAGTAGTATAGGCGCGGTGAACACTGAAGCTTTCTTT. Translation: CASSIGAVNTEAFF.

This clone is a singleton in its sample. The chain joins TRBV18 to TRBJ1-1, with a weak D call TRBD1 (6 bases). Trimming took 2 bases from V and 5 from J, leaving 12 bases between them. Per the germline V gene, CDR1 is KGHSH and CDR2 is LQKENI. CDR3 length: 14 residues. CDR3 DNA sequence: TGTGCCAGCTCACCAGAGGGGGGTGATACTGAAGCTTTCTTT. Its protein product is CASSPEGGDTEAFF. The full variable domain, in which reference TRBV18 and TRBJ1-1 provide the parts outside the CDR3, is NAGVMQNPRHLVRRRGQEARLRCSPMKGHSHVYWYRQLPEEGLKFMVYLQKENIIDESGMPKERFSAEFPKEGPSILRIQQVVRGDSAAYFCASSPEGGDTEAFFGQGTRLTVV.

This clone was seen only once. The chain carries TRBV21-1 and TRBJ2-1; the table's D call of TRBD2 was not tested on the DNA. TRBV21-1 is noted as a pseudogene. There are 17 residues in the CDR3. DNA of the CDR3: TGTGCCAGCAGCAACGCGAGACTAGCGGGAGCCTACAATGAGCAGTTCTTC. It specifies CASSNARLAGAYNEQFF.

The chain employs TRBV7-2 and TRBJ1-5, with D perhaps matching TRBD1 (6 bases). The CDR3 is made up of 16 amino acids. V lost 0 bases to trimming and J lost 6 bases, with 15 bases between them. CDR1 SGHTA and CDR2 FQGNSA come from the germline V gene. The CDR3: CASSLALGGGGQPQHF. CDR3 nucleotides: TGTGCCAGCAGCTTAGCACTAGGGGGAGGCGGTCAGCCCCAGCATTTT.

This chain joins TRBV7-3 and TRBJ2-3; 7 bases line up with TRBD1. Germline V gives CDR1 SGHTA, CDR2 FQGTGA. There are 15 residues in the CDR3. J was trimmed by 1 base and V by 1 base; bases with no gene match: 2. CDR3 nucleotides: TGTGCCAGCAGCTTAAACGGACAGGGCACAGATACGCAGTATTTT. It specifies CASSLNGQGTDTQYF.

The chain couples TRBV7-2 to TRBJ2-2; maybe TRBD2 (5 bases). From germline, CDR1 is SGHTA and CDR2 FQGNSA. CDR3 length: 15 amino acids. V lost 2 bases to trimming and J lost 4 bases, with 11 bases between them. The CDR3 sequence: CASSLKSAATGELFF. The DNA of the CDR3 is TGTGCCAGCAGCTTAAAATCAGCGGCCACCGGGGAGCTGTTTTTT.

In DNA, the CDR3 is TGTGCCCGCCAACTCAGGGAAAACACTGAAGCTTTCTTT. Protein sequence: CARQLRENTEAFF. The chain links TRBV30 to TRBJ1-1, with D perhaps matching TRBD1 (5 bases). Deletions cut 8 bases from V and 2 bases from J, with 15 bases between. CDR3 length equals 13 residues. CDR1 and CDR2 from the germline V gene are GTSNPN and SVGIG (reference sequence).

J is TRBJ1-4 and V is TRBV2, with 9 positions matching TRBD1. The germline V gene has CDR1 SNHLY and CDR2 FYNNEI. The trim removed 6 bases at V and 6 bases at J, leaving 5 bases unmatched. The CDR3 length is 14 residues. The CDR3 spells CASRSDRGYEKLFF. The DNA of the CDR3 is TGTGCCAGCAGATCGGACAGGGGCTATGAAAAACTGTTTTTT.

CDR3 loop: CASSQFGLGPNEKLFF. The CDR3 DNA is TGCGCCAGCAGTCAATTTGGGTTGGGTCCGAATGAAAAACTGTTTTTT. The chain is built from TRBV23-1 and TRBJ1-4, with D hard to call. TRBV23-1 carries the ORF label, with uncertain function. The CDR3 has 16 residues. V dropped 1 base and J dropped 5 bases, with 14 bases sitting between them.

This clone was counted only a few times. In nucleotides, the CDR3 is TGTGCCAGTACCCCGGCGGGGGGGCCCTATCAGCCCCAGCATTTT. Translation: CASTPAGGPYQPQHF. J is TRBJ1-5 and V is TRBV19; the D gene is possibly TRBD1 (6 bases). This CDR3 comprises 15 residues. The V end was cut by 7 bases, the J end by 5 bases, with 18 bases between. Germline lookup yields CDR1 LNHDA and CDR2 SQIVND (reference sequence). The full variable domain, in which reference TRBV19 and TRBJ1-5 provide the parts outside the CDR3, is DGGITQSPKYLFRKEGQNVTLSCEQNLNHDAMYWYRQDPGQGLRLIYYSQIVNDFQKGDIAEGYSVSREKKESFPLTVTSAQKNPTAFYLCASTPAGGPYQPQHFGDGTRLSIL.

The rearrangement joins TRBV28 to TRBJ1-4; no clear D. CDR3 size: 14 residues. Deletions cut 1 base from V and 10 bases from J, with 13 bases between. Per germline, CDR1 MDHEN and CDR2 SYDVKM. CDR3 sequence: CASSLFPSEGKLFF. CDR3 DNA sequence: TGTGCCAGCAGTTTATTTCCCTCAGAGGGAAAACTGTTTTTT.

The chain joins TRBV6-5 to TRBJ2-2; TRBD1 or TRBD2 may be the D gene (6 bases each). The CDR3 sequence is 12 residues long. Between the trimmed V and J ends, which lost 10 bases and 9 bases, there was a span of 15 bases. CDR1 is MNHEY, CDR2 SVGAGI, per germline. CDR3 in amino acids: CATGGGRRELFF. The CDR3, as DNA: TGTGCCACCGGAGGGGGGCGCCGGGAGCTGTTTTTT.

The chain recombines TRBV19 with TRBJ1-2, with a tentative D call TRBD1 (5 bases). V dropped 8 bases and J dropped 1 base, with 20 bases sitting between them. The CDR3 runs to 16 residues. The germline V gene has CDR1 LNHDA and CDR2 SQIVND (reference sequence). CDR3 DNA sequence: TGTGCCAGTGGCACCATGGCGGCAGGGATTAACTATGGCTACACCTTC. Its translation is CASGTMAAGINYGYTF. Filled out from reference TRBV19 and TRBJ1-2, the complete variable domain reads DGGITQSPKYLFRKEGQNVTLSCEQNLNHDAMYWYRQDPGQGLRLIYYSQIVNDFQKGDIAEGYSVSREKKESFPLTVTSAQKNPTAFYLCASGTMAAGINYGYTFGSGTRLTVV.

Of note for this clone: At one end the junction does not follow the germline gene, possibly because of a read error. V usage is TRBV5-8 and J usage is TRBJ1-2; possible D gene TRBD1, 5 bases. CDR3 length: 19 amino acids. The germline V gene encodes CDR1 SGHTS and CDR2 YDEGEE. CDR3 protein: CAGSLGRFVGRGVNYGYTF. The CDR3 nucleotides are TGTGCCGGCAGCTTGGGACGCTTCGTTGGGAGGGGAGTAAACTATGGCTACACCTTC.

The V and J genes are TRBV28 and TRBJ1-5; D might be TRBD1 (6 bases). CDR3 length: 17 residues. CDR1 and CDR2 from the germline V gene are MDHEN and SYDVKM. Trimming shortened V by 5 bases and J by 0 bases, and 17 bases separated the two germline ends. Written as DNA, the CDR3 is TGTGCCAGCAGTCGTGTCGGGACACGTGATAGCAATCAGCCCCAGCATTTT. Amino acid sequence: CASSRVGTRDSNQPQHF. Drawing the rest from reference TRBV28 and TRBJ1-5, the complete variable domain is DVKVTQSSRYLVKRTGEKVFLECVQDMDHENMFWYRQDPGLGLRLIYFSYDVKMKEKGDIPEGYSVSREKKERFSLILESASTNQTSMYLCASSRVGTRDSNQPQHFGDGTRLSIL.

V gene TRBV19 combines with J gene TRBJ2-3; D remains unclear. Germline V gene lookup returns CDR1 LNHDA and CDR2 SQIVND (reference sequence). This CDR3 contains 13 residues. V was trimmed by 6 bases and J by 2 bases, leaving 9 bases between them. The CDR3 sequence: CASRSLLTDTQYF. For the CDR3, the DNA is TGTGCCAGTAGGAGCCTACTCACAGATACGCAGTATTTT.

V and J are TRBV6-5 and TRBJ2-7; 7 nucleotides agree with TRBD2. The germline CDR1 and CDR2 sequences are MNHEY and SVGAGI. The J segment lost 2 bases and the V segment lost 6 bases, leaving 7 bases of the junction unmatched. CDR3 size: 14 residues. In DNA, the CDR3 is TGTGCCAGCAGGACCAGCGGGGCTGCCTACGAGCAGTACTTC. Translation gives CASRTSGAAYEQYF.

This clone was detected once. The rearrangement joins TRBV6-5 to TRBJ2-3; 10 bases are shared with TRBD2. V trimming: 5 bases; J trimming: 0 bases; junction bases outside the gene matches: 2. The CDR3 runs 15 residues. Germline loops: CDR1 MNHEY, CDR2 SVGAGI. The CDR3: CASSGTSVSTDTQYF. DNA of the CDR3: TGTGCCAGCAGTGGGACTAGCGTTAGCACAGATACGCAGTATTTT.

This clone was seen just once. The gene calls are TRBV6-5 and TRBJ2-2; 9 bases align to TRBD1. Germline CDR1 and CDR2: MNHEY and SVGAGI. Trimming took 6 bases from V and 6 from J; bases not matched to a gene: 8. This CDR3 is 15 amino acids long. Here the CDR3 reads CASRRQGVDAGELFF. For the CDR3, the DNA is TGTGCCAGCAGAAGACAGGGGGTCGACGCCGGGGAGCTGTTTTTT.

This CDR3 is CASSTWAGARGYTF. The CDR3 DNA sequence: TGTGCCAGCAGTACCTGGGCGGGGGCCAGAGGCTACACCTTC. The gene calls are TRBV27 and TRBJ1-2; weak D call: TRBD1 (6 bases). The CDR3 has 14 residues. V was pared by 5 bases and J by 8 bases, with 18 bases between. Germline-derived CDR1 and CDR2 are MNHEY and SMNVEV (reference sequence).

CDR3 DNA: TGTGCCAGTAGTATTGGGATGAACAATGAGCAGTTCTTC. Translating gives CASSIGMNNEQFF. The chain uses TRBV19 and TRBJ2-1; no definite D call. V lost 3 bases to trimming and J lost 5 bases, with 8 bases between them. Germline loops: CDR1 LNHDA, CDR2 SQIVND (reference sequence). CDR3 length: 13 residues.

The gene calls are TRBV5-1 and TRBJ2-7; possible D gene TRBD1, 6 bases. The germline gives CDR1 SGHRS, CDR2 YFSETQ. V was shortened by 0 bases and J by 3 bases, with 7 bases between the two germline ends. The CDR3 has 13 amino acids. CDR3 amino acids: CASSLDRVYEQYF. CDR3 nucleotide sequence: TGCGCCAGCAGCTTGGACAGGGTCTACGAGCAGTACTTC.

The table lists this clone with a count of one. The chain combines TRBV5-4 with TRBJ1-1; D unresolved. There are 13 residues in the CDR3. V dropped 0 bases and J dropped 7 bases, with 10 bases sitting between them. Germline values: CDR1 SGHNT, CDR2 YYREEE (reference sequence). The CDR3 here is CASSLVVSREAFF. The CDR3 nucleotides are TGTGCCAGCAGCTTGGTAGTCTCACGTGAAGCTTTCTTT.

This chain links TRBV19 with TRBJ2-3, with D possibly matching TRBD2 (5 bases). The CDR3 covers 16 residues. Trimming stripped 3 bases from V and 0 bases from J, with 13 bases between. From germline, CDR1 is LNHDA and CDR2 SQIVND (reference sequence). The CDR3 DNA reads TGTGCCAGTAGTATTCGGGCGGGCGCTAGCACAGATACGCAGTATTTT. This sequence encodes CASSIRAGASTDTQYF.

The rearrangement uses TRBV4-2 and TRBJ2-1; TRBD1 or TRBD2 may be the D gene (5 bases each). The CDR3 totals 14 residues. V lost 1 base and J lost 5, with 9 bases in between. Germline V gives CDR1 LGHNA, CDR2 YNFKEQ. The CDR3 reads CASSQVLGDNEQFF. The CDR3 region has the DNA TGTGCCAGCAGCCAAGTACTAGGGGACAATGAGCAGTTCTTC.